This T cell receptor (beta chain) was documented in a study of CD8 T cells in ankylosing spondylitis. This clonotype was observed at least ten times. Its antigen is not known. The germline gives CDR1 SQVTM, CDR2 ANQGSEA. V dropped 6 bases and J dropped 4 bases, with 15 bases sitting between them. The CDR3 totals 13 residues. It was by quantitative 5'-RACE with molecular barcodes that TCR beta libraries were made. One entry per CDR3 protein, called by TCRdb with MiXCR from the 5' RACE reads. The profile covers about 140,000 distinct CDR3 sequences, with about 6.7% appearing a single time and around 12% taken by the ten largest. Study-wide points: Among TCR beta sequences, a motif of eight highly homologous variants appeared characteristic of ankylosing spondylitis blood.

The sequenced sample was blood, either unsorted or a sorted T cell fraction (not recorded which). This chain links TRBV29-1 with TRBJ1-1, with D possibly TRBD1 on 5 matching bases. This sequence originates from a female donor with ankylosing spondylitis or in good health (not recorded which). CDR3 loop: CSVMGGRVTEAFF. The CDR3 bases are TGCAGCGTCATGGGGGGTCGGGTCACTGAAGCTTTCTTT.